This T cell receptor (beta chain) is from a study of blood T cell repertoires in COVID-19. On the study more broadly: Italy, Spain and the United States were the sources of the convalescent and acute COVID-19 samples. From T cells, B-cell-depleted T cells, or PBMCs came the material, which was cDNA or gDNA.

Profiling relied on immunoSEQ multiplex PCR, and the TCRdb table lists in-frame clones only, not all of them. The table lists roughly 150,000 clones, roughly 80% of them singletons, with approximately 8.6% in the top ten. Germline CDR1 is MNHEY and CDR2 is SMNVEV (reference sequence). The CDR3 totals 14 residues. Deletions cut 4 bases from V and 4 bases from J, with 10 bases between. The gene calls are TRBV27 and TRBJ2-2; possibly TRBD2 for D (5 bases). Sequenced sample: peripheral blood. The origin of this receptor is a man aged 50 or older with active or convalescent COVID-19. The CDR3 DNA sequence: TGTGCCAGCAGTTACGGACTCTCCACCGGGGAGCTGTTTTTT. It translates to CASSYGLSTGELFF.